Following are 29 T cell receptor beta chains from one sample sequenced in a study of cytomegalovirus exposure and HLA in healthy donors (dated by TCRdb to the late 2010s). Libraries were prepared through the immunoSEQ multiplex PCR assay. A mixture of 60 forward primers for TCR Vbeta segments and 13 reverse primers for TCR Jbeta segments was used in the multiplex PCR. Sourced from immuneACCESS, this table was stored by TCRdb with only in-frame sequences that have V and J called. A share of the clones is absent; for the studies checked, an unresolved V gene accounts for under half, and the remainder has no known explanation. The table for this sample lists about 190,000 clones; 80% to 85% of them were counted only once. 0.25% to 0.3% of the sample belongs to the ten largest clones. Source material: PBMCs. The receptors derive from a boy aged 10-17 years in good health and CMV-seronegative.

V usage is TRBV7-8 and J usage is TRBJ2-1, with 10 bases aligning to TRBD2. The germline V gene has CDR1 SGHVS and CDR2 FQNEAQ. CDR3 length equals 15 residues. The J segment lost 9 bases and the V segment lost 5 bases, leaving 10 bases of the junction unmatched. CDR3 nucleotide sequence: TGTGCCAGCAGCGTTCAAGCGGTAGCGGGAGGTGAGCAGTTCTTC. Amino acid sequence: CASSVQAVAGGEQFF. Using reference TRBV7-8 and TRBJ2-1 for the parts outside the CDR3, the full variable domain is GAGVSQSPRYKVAKRGQDVALRCDPISGHVSLFWYQQALGQGPEFLTYFQNEAQLDKSGLPSDRFFAERPEGSVSTLKIQRTQQEDSAVYLCASSVQAVAGGEQFFGPGTRLTVL.

The rearrangement links TRBV2 to TRBJ2-1, with D perhaps TRBD1 (6 bases). This CDR3 has 13 amino acids. Deletions cut 6 bases from V and 6 bases from J, with 12 bases between. Germline V CDR1 and CDR2: SNHLY, FYNNEI. The CDR3 sequence: CASRPDRFNEQFF. Written as DNA, the CDR3 is TGTGCCAGCAGGCCAGACAGGTTCAATGAGCAGTTCTTC.

With regard to this clone: Distinct nucleotide sequences in the sample also encode this CDR3. This chain links TRBV11-2 with TRBJ2-7, with 12 positions matching TRBD1. The germline CDR1 and CDR2 sequences are SGHAT and FQNNGV. J lost 3 bases, V lost 5 bases, and 17 bases had no gene match. The length of the CDR3 is 19 residues. CDR3 bases: TGTGCCAGCAGCCCGGCATGGCGCAGGCGGGACAGGGGGCGCTACGAGCAGTACTTC. It is translated as CASSPAWRRRDRGRYEQYF.

The chain employs TRBV11-2 and TRBJ1-2; D uncertain. CDR1 is SGHAT, CDR2 FQNNGV, per germline. Trimming cost V 7 bases and J 4 bases, with 16 bases left between them. CDR3 length equals 14 residues. The DNA for the CDR3 is TGTGCCAGCACCCTGAATGAGGGTAGCTATGGCTACACCTTC. It encodes CASTLNEGSYGYTF.

This sequence joins TRBV28 and TRBJ1-4; a weak D match, TRBD1 (5 bases). CDR3 length equals 16 residues. Germline V gene lookup returns CDR1 MDHEN and CDR2 SYDVKM. Trimming pared 5 bases from V and 0 bases from J, leaving 13 bases between. Here the CDR3 reads CASSPGGQATNEKLFF. The CDR3 nucleotides are TGTGCCAGCAGTCCGGGGGGTCAGGCAACTAATGAAAAACTGTTTTTT.

The V gene is TRBV30, the J gene TRBJ2-1; 11 bases map to TRBD2. Germline CDR1 GTSNPN, CDR2 SVGIG (reference sequence). This CDR3 is 14 amino acids long. V lost 7 bases, J lost 8 bases, and 10 bases stayed unmatched. CDR3 sequence (DNA): TGTGCCTATCGACTAGCGGGGCATATAGATGAGCAGTTCTTC. Its translation is CAYRLAGHIDEQFF.

This clone was counted between two and nine times. The genes are TRBV19 and TRBJ1-5, with 10 bases that match TRBD1. V trimming: 8 bases; J trimming: 11 bases; junction bases outside the gene matches: 12. CDR3 length equals 14 residues. Germline V gives CDR1 LNHDA, CDR2 SQIVND (reference sequence). CDR3: CASAPGTGEWAQHF. The CDR3 DNA is TGTGCCAGTGCCCCCGGGACAGGGGAATGGGCCCAGCATTTT.

J is TRBJ2-1 and V is TRBV19; 8 bases match TRBD2. CDR1 is LNHDA, CDR2 SQIVND, per germline (reference sequence). The junction had 9 bases not matched to a gene; V was cut back by 5 bases and J by 0 bases. This CDR3 has 17 residues. As DNA, the CDR3 is TGTGCCAGTAGTCTCTGGGAAAGCGGGAGCTCCTACAATGAGCAGTTCTTC. Encoded protein: CASSLWESGSSYNEQFF.

The chain links TRBV11-3 to TRBJ2-3, with TRBD1 matching over 7 bases. This CDR3 contains 14 residues. Germline V CDR1 and CDR2: SGHNT, YENEEA. Losses at the gene ends were 4 bases for V and 2 bases for J; bases not matched to a gene: 3. The DNA for the CDR3 is TGTGCCAGCAGCTCCGGACAGGACACAGATACGCAGTATTTT. Translated, it gives CASSSGQDTDTQYF.

The chain employs TRBV5-6 and TRBJ2-2; TRBD2 matches at 15 bases. CDR1 SGHDT and CDR2 YYEEEE come from the germline V gene. Trimming removed 4 bases from V and 7 bases from J; junction bases left unmatched: 5. The CDR3 spans 16 residues. The CDR3, as DNA: TGTGCCAGCAGCCGACCGGGACTAGCGGGAGGCGGGGAGCTGTTTTTT. Residues: CASSRPGLAGGGELFF.

The chain couples TRBV9 to TRBJ1-1, with no clear D. The CDR3 has 12 residues. V was trimmed by 1 base and J by 7 bases, leaving 8 bases between them. Germline CDR1 SGDLS, CDR2 YYNGEE. The CDR3 DNA reads as TGTGCCAGCAGCGTATCTGGAGGTGAAGCTTTCTTT. Amino acid sequence: CASSVSGGEAFF.

V usage is TRBV28 and J usage is TRBJ2-1; D uncertain. The CDR3 is made up of 14 amino acids. The V gene lost 7 bases and the J gene lost 0 bases, with 10 bases spanning the gap. Germline-derived CDR1 and CDR2 are MDHEN and SYDVKM. The CDR3 loop reads CASNSPSSYNEQFF. The DNA of the CDR3 is TGTGCCAGCAACTCTCCGAGCTCCTACAATGAGCAGTTCTTC. Variable domain in full (rest from reference TRBV28 and TRBJ2-1): DVKVTQSSRYLVKRTGEKVFLECVQDMDHENMFWYRQDPGLGLRLIYFSYDVKMKEKGDIPEGYSVSREKKERFSLILESASTNQTSMYLCASNSPSSYNEQFFGPGTRLTVL.

The CDR3 bases are TGTGCCAGTAGTATAGACAGGGGACCCACAGATACGCAGTATTTT. It encodes CASSIDRGPTDTQYF. The chain couples TRBV19 to TRBJ2-3; D perhaps matches TRBD1 (6 bases). This CDR3 is built from 15 residues. V lost 0 bases and J lost 2, with 9 bases in between. The germline CDR1 and CDR2 sequences are LNHDA and SQIVND (reference sequence).

DNA of the CDR3: TGTGCCAGCAGCTTACGGTTTGCGGGGAACGATCCCCAGCATTTT. This codes for CASSLRFAGNDPQHF. This chain links TRBV7-8 with TRBJ1-5; no clear D gene. V lost 2 bases to trimming and J lost 10 bases, with 18 bases between them. This CDR3 is 15 amino acids long. The germline CDR1 and CDR2 sequences are SGHVS and FQNEAQ.

In this sample, this clone turned up a few times. The V and J genes are TRBV7-3 and TRBJ2-7, with D uncertain. CDR3 length: 13 amino acids. V was cut by 2 bases and J by 4 bases, with 9 bases left in between. In germline, CDR1 is SGHTA, CDR2 FQGTGA. The CDR3: CASSLDYGYEQYF. The CDR3 DNA is TGTGCCAGCAGCTTAGATTACGGGTACGAGCAGTACTTC.

This clone was seen more than once but under ten times. CDR3: CAISLGGEAFF. The CDR3 DNA follows: TGTGCCATCAGTTTAGGGGGTGAAGCTTTCTTT. V is TRBV10-3 and J is TRBJ1-1, with D possibly being TRBD1 (6 bases). From germline, CDR1 is ENHRY and CDR2 SYGVKD. Between the trimmed V and J ends, which lost 5 bases and 7 bases, there was a span of 8 bases. The CDR3 runs to 11 residues.

The rearrangement uses TRBV7-8 and TRBJ1-4, with 10 nucleotides matching TRBD1. The V and J ends lost 8 bases and 5 bases, in that order; junction bases with no gene match: 8. Germline loops: CDR1 SGHVS, CDR2 FQNEAQ. The CDR3 length is 15 residues. CDR3 amino acids: CASSPDRGQNEKLFF. Here the CDR3 DNA reads TGTGCCAGCTCTCCCGACAGGGGGCAGAATGAAAAACTGTTTTTT.

This clone was seen only once. J is TRBJ2-6 and V is TRBV6-6, with TRBD1 identical over 9 bases. This CDR3 comprises 14 residues. V dropped 5 bases and J dropped 12; count of bases not matched to a gene: 8. Germline V gives CDR1 MNHNY, CDR2 SVGAGI (reference sequence). DNA for the CDR3: TGTGCCAGCAGTCAACAGGGGGCGAGATCCGTCCTGACTTTC. This encodes CASSQQGARSVLTF.

The chain employs TRBV11-2 and TRBJ2-1; D is perhaps TRBD2 (5 bases). The CDR3 runs to 16 residues. Trimming took 5 bases from V and 4 from J, leaving 18 bases between them. Germline CDR1 is SGHAT and CDR2 is FQNNGV. CDR3 amino acids: CASSHTRPERYNEQFF. CDR3 DNA sequence: TGTGCCAGCAGCCATACTAGACCCGAAAGATACAATGAGCAGTTCTTC.

The gene calls are TRBV4-1 and TRBJ1-4; 7 bases match TRBD1. The length of the CDR3 is 15 residues. Germline V CDR1 and CDR2: MGHRA, YSYEKL. V lost 0 bases to trimming and J lost 5 bases; unmatched junction nucleotides: 3. For the CDR3, the DNA is TGCGCCAGCAGCCAAGATAACAGGGGAAATGAAAAACTGTTTTTT. Its translation: CASSQDNRGNEKLFF.

This rearrangement joins TRBV6-5 to TRBJ2-7; TRBD1 might be the D (6 bases). This CDR3 has 14 amino acids. In germline, CDR1 is MNHEY, CDR2 SVGAGI. V was cut by 5 bases and J by 0 bases, with 11 bases left in between. The CDR3 loop reads CASSTWTDSYEQYF. The CDR3 DNA reads TGTGCCAGCAGTACCTGGACAGACTCCTACGAGCAGTACTTC.

The V and J genes are TRBV12-5 and TRBJ2-1; D is possibly TRBD1 (6 bases). The CDR3 has 13 residues. The germline V gene has CDR1 LGHNT and CDR2 FRNRAP. V was clipped by 3 bases and J by 8 bases, with 11 bases between them. CDR3 region: CASGLTGWDEQFF. CDR3 DNA: TGTGCTAGTGGTTTAACAGGGTGGGATGAGCAGTTCTTC.

For the CDR3, the DNA is TGTGCCAGCAGCCAAGATGCGGGACAGGTGAACTATGGCTACACCTTC. It translates to CASSQDAGQVNYGYTF. The gene calls are TRBV14 and TRBJ1-2; 8 nucleotides agree with TRBD1. Germline V lookup: CDR1 SGHDN, CDR2 FVKESK. Trimming removed 0 bases from V and 2 bases from J; junction bases left unmatched: 5. This CDR3 is built from 16 residues.

In this sample, this clone turned up once. The rearrangement joins TRBV18 to TRBJ2-3; 10 bases are shared with TRBD1. Germline V gives CDR1 KGHSH, CDR2 LQKENI. V dropped 5 bases and J dropped 4; count of bases not matched to a gene: 6. There are 15 residues in the CDR3. CDR3: CASSVTGTGADTQYF. The DNA of the CDR3 is TGTGCCAGCTCAGTTACCGGGACAGGGGCAGATACGCAGTATTTT. Full variable domain (outside the CDR3, taken from reference TRBV18 and TRBJ2-3): NAGVMQNPRHLVRRRGQEARLRCSPMKGHSHVYWYRQLPEEGLKFMVYLQKENIIDESGMPKERFSAEFPKEGPSILRIQQVVRGDSAAYFCASSVTGTGADTQYFGPGTRLTVL.

The CDR3 loop reads CASGAGTGGNTGELFF. The CDR3, as DNA: TGTGCTAGTGGTGCCGGGACAGGGGGCAACACCGGGGAGCTGTTTTTT. The rearrangement uses TRBV12-5 and TRBJ2-2, with 12 nucleotides matching TRBD1. V gave up 5 bases and J gave up 2 bases; unmatched junction bases: 3. Looked up from germline, CDR1 is LGHNT and CDR2 is FRNRAP. This CDR3 region has 16 residues.

V gene TRBV7-8 combines with J gene TRBJ1-1; D call uncertain. The CDR3 contains 13 residues. V gave up 2 bases and J gave up 1 base, with 5 bases separating them. Germline V gene sequence: CDR1 SGHVS, CDR2 FQNEAQ. Here the CDR3 DNA reads TGTGCCAGCAGCTTACGTAGGAACACTGAAGCTTTCTTT. This codes for CASSLRRNTEAFF.

The chain is built from TRBV19 and TRBJ1-1, with 8 bases matching TRBD1. Germline V gene lookup returns CDR1 LNHDA and CDR2 SQIVND (reference sequence). CDR3 length equals 15 residues. J was trimmed by 2 bases and V by 10 bases; bases with no gene match: 12. The CDR3 nucleotides are TGTGCCACCACAAACCGGGACAGGCCAAACACTGAAGCTTTCTTT. Protein product: CATTNRDRPNTEAFF.

The CDR3 DNA follows: TGTGCCTGGAGTGTACGGTTGTCCGGATTCATAGGACTCTATGAGCAGTTCTTC. It encodes CAWSVRLSGFIGLYEQFF. The rearrangement joins TRBV30 to TRBJ2-1, with a weak D call TRBD2 (5 bases). The CDR3 has 18 residues. CDR1 and CDR2 from the germline V gene are GTSNPN and SVGIG (reference sequence). Trimming took 0 bases from V and 8 from J, leaving 26 bases between them.

V usage is TRBV20-1 and J usage is TRBJ2-7; 7 bases agree with TRBD1. After removal of 6 bases from V and 6 bases from J, the junction contained 5 bases not matched to a gene. CDR1 DFQATT and CDR2 SNEGSKA come from the germline V gene (reference sequence). There are 11 residues in the CDR3. The CDR3 coding sequence is TGCAGTGCCACCCGGACAGGCGAGCAGTACTTC. The encoded protein is CSATRTGEQYF.